Listed below are T cell receptor beta chains from one sample, sequenced in a study of blood T cell repertoires in COVID-19. This table comes from immunoSEQ multiplex PCR, and its TCRdb copy is limited to in-frame clones, with some not included. The sample lists a few hundred thousand clones; 70% to 90% were seen once. The sample comprised peripheral blood. Receptors originate from a woman aged 18-30 years who had recovered from COVID-19. Both conserved end residues are part of each CDR3. A D gene is named only where the DNA matches it firmly. Clone size is shown for a subset of rows, as once, few, many or a class of expanded clone.

TRBD2	TRBJ2-7	TRBV28	-	TGTGCCAGCAGTTTCGGGACTAGCGGGAACTACGAGCAGTACTTC	CASSFGTSGNYEQYF
-	TRBJ2-7	TRBV7-2	-	TGTGCCAGCAGCTTTGAACCGGGACTTAACTACGAGCAGTACTTC	CASSFEPGLNYEQYF
TRBD1	TRBJ2-1	TRBV19	-	TGTGCCAGTAGCTCTACAGGGGATTACTACAATGAGCAGTTCTTC	CASSSTGDYYNEQFF
TRBD1	TRBJ2-7	TRBV7-9	-	TGTGCCAGCAGCCCCGGGACAGGACCTCCTAACGAGCAGTACTTC	CASSPGTGPPNEQYF
-	TRBJ2-7	TRBV18	-	TGTGCCAGCTCACCAGGTGAGACCGGACTCTACGAGCAGTACTTC	CASSPGETGLYEQYF
-	TRBJ1-6	TRBV3-1/TRBV3-2	-	TGTGCCAGCAGCCGAGGGAGCTCCTATAATTCACCCCTCCACTTT	CASSRGSSYNSPLHF
-	TRBJ2-6	TRBV29-1	-	TGCAGCGTTGATCGGGAACCCGGGGCCAACGTCCTGACTTTC	CSVDREPGANVLTF
-	TRBJ2-7	TRBV2	few	TGTGCCAGCAGGGAAAGCCTGATTCACGAGCAGTACTTC	CASRESLIHEQYF
-	TRBJ1-3	TRBV7-9	few	TGTGCCAGCAGCTTAATGGCAGGGGCTGGAAACACCATATATTTT	CASSLMAGAGNTIYF
TRBD2	TRBJ2-1	TRBV6-4	-	TGTGCCAGCAGTGACTCCGGACTAGCGAGCTCCTACAATGAGCAGTTCTTC	CASSDSGLASSYNEQFF
-	TRBJ2-4	TRBV19	-	TGTGCCAGTAGTATGCGGGAAGTTAGGAACATTCAGTACTTC	CASSMREVRNIQYF
-	TRBJ2-1	TRBV6-5	-	TGTGCCAGCAGTTACTCCTCAGGTCTCGATGAGCAGTTCTTC	CASSYSSGLDEQFF
TRBD1	TRBJ2-7	TRBV18	-	TGTGCCAGCTCACCACGAGCACAGGGGGCTCTCGGCGAGCAGTACTTC	CASSPRAQGALGEQYF
-	TRBJ2-1	TRBV7-3	few	TGTGCCAGCAGCTTAACGACAAATCACAATGAGCAGTTCTTC	CASSLTTNHNEQFF
-	TRBJ1-1	TRBV3-1/TRBV3-2	-	TGTGCCAGCAGCCCGCGGGGTGGCACTGAAGCTTTCTTT	CASSPRGGTEAFF
-	TRBJ1-5	TRBV28	-	TGTGCCAGCATACCTACGATCGGGGTGGGTCAGGGGCAGCCCCAGCATTTT	CASIPTIGVGQGQPQHF
-	TRBJ1-1	TRBV19	-	TGTGCCAGTAGTGCCAACAGGGTGAACACTGAAGCTTTCTTT	CASSANRVNTEAFF
-	TRBJ2-7	TRBV28	-	TGTGCCAGCAGTTTTACAGGGAAGAGGGACTACGAGCAGTACTTC	CASSFTGKRDYEQYF
TRBD1	TRBJ1-1	TRBV27	few	TGTGCCAGCAGTAGCCGGACAGGTCGGTCTGAAGCTTTCTTT	CASSSRTGRSEAFF
TRBD1	TRBJ1-5	TRBV7-6	-	TGTGCCAGCAGCTTAGATCTCGGGACAGATAGCAATCAGCCCCAGCATTTT	CASSLDLGTDSNQPQHF
TRBD1	TRBJ2-5	TRBV4-1	-	TGCGCCAGCAACTTACGAACAGGGGTACGGGAGACCCAGTACTTC	CASNLRTGVRETQYF
TRBD1	TRBJ2-7	TRBV18	-	TGTGCCAGCTCACCATGGATGACAGGGTATAACGAGCAGTACTTC	CASSPWMTGYNEQYF
TRBD1	TRBJ1-2	TRBV20-1	-	TGCAGTGCTGAGACAGGGGGTTTC	CSAETGGF
-	TRBJ2-5	TRBV12-3/TRBV12-4	-	TGTGCCAGCAGTTCGGAGAGAAAAGAGACCCAGTACTTC	CASSSERKETQYF
-	TRBJ2-1	TRBV2	-	TGTGCCAGCAGTGAGCGTCGGCGGACGGGGGAGCAGTTCTTC	CASSERRRTGEQFF
TRBD2	TRBJ2-1	TRBV7-9	-	TGTGCCAGCTTTAGCGGGAGGCCGAATGAGCAGTTCTTC	CASFSGRPNEQFF
-	TRBJ1-2	TRBV6-5	-	TGTGCCAGCAGTTACCGGGGGGATAGTCGCTATGGCTACACCTTC	CASSYRGDSRYGYTF
TRBD2	TRBJ2-1	TRBV7-2	-	TGTGCCAGCAGTCGGACTAGCGGAGCGATCCACAATGAGCAGTTCTTC	CASSRTSGAIHNEQFF
TRBD1	TRBJ1-1	TRBV10-3	-	TGTGCCACGGGGGACAGGGCGAACACTGAAGCTTTCTTT	CATGDRANTEAFF
TRBD1	TRBJ2-3	TRBV3-1/TRBV3-2	-	TGTGCCAGCAGCCTCAGGACAGGGGCGGAAGATACGCAGTATTTT	CASSLRTGAEDTQYF
-	TRBJ1-3	TRBV19	-	TGTGCCAGTAGTGACGCAGGCTCTGGAAACACCATATATTTT	CASSDAGSGNTIYF
-	TRBJ1-1	TRBV7-9	-	TGTGCCAGCAGCTTAAAACAGGTCACTGAAGCTTTCTTT	CASSLKQVTEAFF
-	TRBJ1-1	TRBV5-1	-	TGCGCCAGCAGCTTGAGCTCTGTGAACACTGAAGCTTTCTTT	CASSLSSVNTEAFF
TRBD1	TRBJ2-7	TRBV7-3	-	TGTGCCAGCAGCCCCGGGACAGGGGCCTACGAGCAGTACTTC	CASSPGTGAYEQYF
-	TRBJ2-7	TRBV30	few	TGTGCCTGGAGTTATGAGCGAACCTACGAGCAGTACTTC	CAWSYERTYEQYF
TRBD1	TRBJ1-2	TRBV7-9	-	TGTGCCAGCAGCTTAGGGCAGGGGGCGCGCGGCTACACCTTC	CASSLGQGARGYTF
-	TRBJ2-7	TRBV6-5	-	TGTGCCAGCGCTTATGGGGGGAAAAGGAACCACGAGCAGTACTTC	CASAYGGKRNHEQYF
-	TRBJ1-2	TRBV6-2/TRBV6-3	once	TGTGCCAGCAGTTATGACGGGAACTATGGCTACACCTTC	CASSYDGNYGYTF
TRBD2	TRBJ2-1	TRBV27	few	TGTGCCAGCAGTTCACTAGCGGGAGTGATTTACAATGAGCAGTTCTTC	CASSSLAGVIYNEQFF
-	TRBJ2-1	TRBV7-3	-	TGTGCCAGCAGCCCGGTCGGGACACCCGACAATGAGCAGTTCTTC	CASSPVGTPDNEQFF
-	TRBJ2-7	TRBV15	few	TGTGCCACCAGCAGCGTACAGGGATACGAGCAGTACTTC	CATSSVQGYEQYF
-	TRBJ1-5	TRBV19	-	TGTGCCAGTAGTATTCTGAGTAATAGCAATCAGCCCCAGCATTTT	CASSILSNSNQPQHF
-	TRBJ1-1	TRBV10-3	-	TGTGCCATCAGTGAGGTCCCCCTACAGGGCCACACTGAAGCTTTCTTT	CAISEVPLQGHTEAFF
TRBD2	TRBJ2-1	TRBV27	-	TGTGCCAGCAGAGGTGGACTAGCCGCCCCCTACAATGAGCAGTTCTTC	CASRGGLAAPYNEQFF
TRBD2	TRBJ2-7	TRBV10-3	-	TGTGCCATCAGAGGACTAGCGACCTACGAGCAGTACTTC	CAIRGLATYEQYF
-	TRBJ2-5	TRBV3-1/TRBV3-2	-	TGTGCCAGCAGCCAAGCTTCGGTCAGCGCCTATCTGGAGACCCAGTACTTC	CASSQASVSAYLETQYF
TRBD2	TRBJ2-1	TRBV7-3	-	TGTGCCAGCAGCTGGGTCGGAAGCGGGAGTGATGAGCAGTTCTTC	CASSWVGSGSDEQFF
TRBD2	TRBJ2-7	TRBV10-3	-	TGTGCCACCCACCCTAGCGGATTCTACGAGCAGTACTTC	CATHPSGFYEQYF
TRBD1	TRBJ2-3	TRBV13	-	TGTGCCAGCAGCTCCCCCGGGACAGGGGGATCAGATACGCAGTATTTT	CASSSPGTGGSDTQYF
TRBD1	TRBJ1-1	TRBV6-2/TRBV6-3	-	TGTGCCAGCAGTTACTCGAGAGCGGGACAGGGCACTGAAGCTTTCTTT	CASSYSRAGQGTEAFF
-	TRBJ1-3	TRBV13	-	TGTGCCAGCAGCTTGCGGGGTACCTCTGGAAACACCATATATTTT	CASSLRGTSGNTIYF
-	TRBJ2-5	TRBV13	few	TGTGCCAGCAGCTTAGTCGAAGGGGGTGTCCAAGAGACCCAGTACTTC	CASSLVEGGVQETQYF
TRBD1	TRBJ1-5	TRBV2	few	TGTGCCAGCAAAGGAGGGGGCGTGCAGCCCCAGCATTTT	CASKGGGVQPQHF
-	TRBJ2-1	TRBV6-5	-	TGTGCCAGCGTCGGGTACCTTTACAATGAGCAGTTCTTC	CASVGYLYNEQFF
-	TRBJ1-4	TRBV7-9	few	TGTGCCAGCAGCACCGCAGGTTTAACTAATGAAAAACTGTTTTTT	CASSTAGLTNEKLFF